This T cell receptor beta chain came from a study of CD8 T cells in Susac syndrome. Study context: Patients with Susac syndrome were, at the time of blood collection, therapy-naive, maintained on corticosteroids, or maintained on intravenous immunoglobulin alone.

It was with random hexamers that 0.5 to 1 ug RNA was reverse transcribed. In TCRdb, the immunoSEQ multiplex PCR reads were re-called with MiXCR into one record per CDR3 protein. Of some 180,000 distinct CDR3 sequences listed, about 91% are singletons. This CDR3 contains 14 residues. V was trimmed by 0 bases and J by 7 bases, leaving 11 bases between them. Germline CDR1 is SGDLS and CDR2 is YYNGEE. The source material was CD4+ T cells from PBMCs. The chain is built from TRBV9 and TRBJ2-1; D may be TRBD1 or TRBD2 (5 bases each). The clonotype comes from a human donor with Susac syndrome. CDR3: CASSVAGPSNEQFF. The CDR3 DNA sequence: TGTGCCAGCAGCGTAGCGGGACCTTCAAATGAGCAGTTCTTC. Looking up the rest from reference TRBV9 and TRBJ2-1 gives the full variable domain: DSGVTQTPKHLITATGQRVTLRCSPRSGDLSVYWYQQSLDQGLQFLIQYYNGEERAKGNILERFSAQQFPDLHSELNLSSLELGDSALYFCASSVAGPSNEQFFGPGTRLTVL.